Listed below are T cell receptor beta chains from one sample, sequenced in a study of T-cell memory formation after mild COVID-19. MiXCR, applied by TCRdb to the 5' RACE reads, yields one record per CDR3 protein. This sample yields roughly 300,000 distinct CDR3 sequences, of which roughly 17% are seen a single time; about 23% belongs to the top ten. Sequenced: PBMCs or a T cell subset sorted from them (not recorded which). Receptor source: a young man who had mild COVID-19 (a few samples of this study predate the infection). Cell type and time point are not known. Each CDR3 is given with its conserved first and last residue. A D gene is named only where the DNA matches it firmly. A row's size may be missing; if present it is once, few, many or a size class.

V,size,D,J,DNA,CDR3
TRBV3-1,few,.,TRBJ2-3,TGTGCCAGCAGCCCTGTGCTTGGGCGGGGAACAGATACGCAGTATTTT,CASSPVLGRGTDTQYF
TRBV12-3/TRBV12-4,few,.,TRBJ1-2,TGTGCCAGCACCTGGGAGGGAGCCTATGGCTACACCTTC,CASTWEGAYGYTF
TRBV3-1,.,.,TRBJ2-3,TGTGCCAGCAGCCTCGGGACCCCTCGCGCAGATACGCAGTATTTT,CASSLGTPRADTQYF
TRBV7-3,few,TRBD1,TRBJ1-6,TGTGCCAGCAGCTCCTCCGGACAGGGTCGCTCACCCCTCCACTTT,CASSSSGQGRSPLHF
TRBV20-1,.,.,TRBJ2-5,TGCAGTGCTAGCAGGCTGGGGGAGACCCAGTACTTC,CSASRLGETQYF
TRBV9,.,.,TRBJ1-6,TGTGCCAGCAGCTCACGGGGCACGATCAATTCACCCCTCCACTTT,CASSSRGTINSPLHF
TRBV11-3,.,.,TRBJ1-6,TGTGCCAGCAGCTTAGATTTGAAGGGGCAGTATTCACCCCTCCACTTT,CASSLDLKGQYSPLHF
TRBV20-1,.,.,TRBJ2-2,TGCAGTGCTAGGGAGGGCACCGGGGAGCTGTTTTTT,CSAREGTGELFF
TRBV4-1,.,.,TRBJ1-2,TGCGCCAGCAGCCAAGAGACGGGCGGCTATGGCTACACCTTC,CASSQETGGYGYTF
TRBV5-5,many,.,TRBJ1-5,TGTGCCAGCAGCTTCGGAGGTCAGCCCCAGCATTTT,CASSFGGQPQHF
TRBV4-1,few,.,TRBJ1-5,TGCGCCAGCAGCCAAGATAGGAGGTCATTCGGGCAGCCCCAGCATTTT,CASSQDRRSFGQPQHF
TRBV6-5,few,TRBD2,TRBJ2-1,TGTGCCAGCAGTTACCTGGCGGGGGGGTTCTATGAGCAGTTCTTC,CASSYLAGGFYEQFF
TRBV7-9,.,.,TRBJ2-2,TGTGCCAGCAGCCCTTGGGAGAGACCGTACACCGGGGAGCTGTTTTTT,CASSPWERPYTGELFF
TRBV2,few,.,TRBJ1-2,TGTGCCAGCCAGGAGACGGGGTATGGCTACACCTTC,CASQETGYGYTF
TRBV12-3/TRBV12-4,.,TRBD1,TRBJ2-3,TGTGCCAGCAGTCGGACAGGGGGAGGCCCAGATACGCAGTATTTT,CASSRTGGGPDTQYF
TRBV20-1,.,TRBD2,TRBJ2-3,TGCTGTTCCATACTCCCGGGACTAGCGGGCGCAGATACGCAGTATTTT,CCSILPGLAGADTQYF
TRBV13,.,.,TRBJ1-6,TGTGCCAGCAGCTTAGGAGGGTCGAATTCACCCCTCCACTTT,CASSLGGSNSPLHF
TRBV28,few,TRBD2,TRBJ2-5,TGTGCCAGCAGTTCCCCTGGGACTAGCGGGGGGGCCGGGGCGGAGACCCAGTACTTC,CASSSPGTSGGAGAETQYF
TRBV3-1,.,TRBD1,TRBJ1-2,TGTGCCAGCAGCCAAGGGACAGGGAGCGGTTTCACCTTC,CASSQGTGSGFTF
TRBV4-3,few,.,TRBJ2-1,TGCGCCAGCAGCCAAGATTTCTACAATGAGCAGTTCTTC,CASSQDFYNEQFF
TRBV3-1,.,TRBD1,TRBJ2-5,TGTGCCAGCAGCTGGGGAGGGACAGGGAGACAGACCCAGTACTTC,CASSWGGTGRQTQYF
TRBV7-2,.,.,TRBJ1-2,TGTGCCAGCAGCGTCAGCTCGCTCTATGGCTACACCTTC,CASSVSSLYGYTF
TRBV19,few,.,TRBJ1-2,TGTGCCAGTAGTGTTGGACAGTTGGATGGCTACACCTTC,CASSVGQLDGYTF
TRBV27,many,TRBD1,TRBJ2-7,TGTGCCAGCAGCAAAACTCTTGACAGGGATAATTACGAGCAGTACTTC,CASSKTLDRDNYEQYF
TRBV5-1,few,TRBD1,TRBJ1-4,TGCGCCAGCAACTGGGGAGACAGGGGTATTGAAAAACTGTTTTTT,CASNWGDRGIEKLFF
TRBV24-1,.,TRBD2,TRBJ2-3,TGTGCCACCAGTGATTCGGCTAGCGGGGACCGTGGAGGTCTGGATACGCAGTATTTT,CATSDSASGDRGGLDTQYF
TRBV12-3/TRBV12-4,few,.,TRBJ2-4,TGTGCCAGCTGCCCCGGGACTCCAGCTCCTCTAGCCAAAAACATTCAGTACTTC,CASCPGTPAPLAKNIQYF
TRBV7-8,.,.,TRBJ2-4,TGTGCCAGCAGCCGGAGCCCCTACAAGATCGGGGGCAAAAACATTCAGTACTTC,CASSRSPYKIGGKNIQYF
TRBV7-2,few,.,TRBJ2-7,TGTGCCAGCCGGAAAGGGTCTTCCTACGAGCAGTACTTC,CASRKGSSYEQYF
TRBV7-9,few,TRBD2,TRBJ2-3,TGTGCCAGCAGCCGGGAGGGGTATACGCAGTATTTT,CASSREGYTQYF
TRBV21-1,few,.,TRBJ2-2,TGTGCCAGCAGCAAAAAAGTCCTGGTAGGGGAGCTGTTTTTT,CASSKKVLVGELFF
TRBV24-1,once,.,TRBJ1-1,TGTGCCACCATGGTCCAGAATCAAGCTTTCTTT,CATMVQNQAFF
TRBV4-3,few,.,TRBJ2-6,TGCGCCAGCAGCCAAGGGGTTTTAGACTCTGGGGCCAACGTCCTGACTTTC,CASSQGVLDSGANVLTF